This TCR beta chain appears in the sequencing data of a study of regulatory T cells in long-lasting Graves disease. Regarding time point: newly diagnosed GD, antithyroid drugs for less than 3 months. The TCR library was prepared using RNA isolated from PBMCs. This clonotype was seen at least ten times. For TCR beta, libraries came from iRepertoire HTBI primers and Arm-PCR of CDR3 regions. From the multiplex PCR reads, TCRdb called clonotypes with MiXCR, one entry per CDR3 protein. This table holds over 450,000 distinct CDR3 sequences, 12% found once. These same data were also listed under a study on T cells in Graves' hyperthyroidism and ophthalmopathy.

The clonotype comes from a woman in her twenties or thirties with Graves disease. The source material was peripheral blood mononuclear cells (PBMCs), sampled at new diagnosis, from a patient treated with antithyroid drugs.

The CDR3 nucleotides are TGTGCCAGCGGCTACGGGCAGGCGGGTAAATCCTACGAGCAGTACTTC. It encodes CASGYGQAGKSYEQYF. The chain is built from TRBV6-1 and TRBJ2-7; maybe TRBD2 (5 bases). Germline V gene sequence: CDR1 MNHNS, CDR2 SASEGT. V lost 8 bases, J lost 1 base, and 21 bases lay in between. There are 16 residues in the CDR3.